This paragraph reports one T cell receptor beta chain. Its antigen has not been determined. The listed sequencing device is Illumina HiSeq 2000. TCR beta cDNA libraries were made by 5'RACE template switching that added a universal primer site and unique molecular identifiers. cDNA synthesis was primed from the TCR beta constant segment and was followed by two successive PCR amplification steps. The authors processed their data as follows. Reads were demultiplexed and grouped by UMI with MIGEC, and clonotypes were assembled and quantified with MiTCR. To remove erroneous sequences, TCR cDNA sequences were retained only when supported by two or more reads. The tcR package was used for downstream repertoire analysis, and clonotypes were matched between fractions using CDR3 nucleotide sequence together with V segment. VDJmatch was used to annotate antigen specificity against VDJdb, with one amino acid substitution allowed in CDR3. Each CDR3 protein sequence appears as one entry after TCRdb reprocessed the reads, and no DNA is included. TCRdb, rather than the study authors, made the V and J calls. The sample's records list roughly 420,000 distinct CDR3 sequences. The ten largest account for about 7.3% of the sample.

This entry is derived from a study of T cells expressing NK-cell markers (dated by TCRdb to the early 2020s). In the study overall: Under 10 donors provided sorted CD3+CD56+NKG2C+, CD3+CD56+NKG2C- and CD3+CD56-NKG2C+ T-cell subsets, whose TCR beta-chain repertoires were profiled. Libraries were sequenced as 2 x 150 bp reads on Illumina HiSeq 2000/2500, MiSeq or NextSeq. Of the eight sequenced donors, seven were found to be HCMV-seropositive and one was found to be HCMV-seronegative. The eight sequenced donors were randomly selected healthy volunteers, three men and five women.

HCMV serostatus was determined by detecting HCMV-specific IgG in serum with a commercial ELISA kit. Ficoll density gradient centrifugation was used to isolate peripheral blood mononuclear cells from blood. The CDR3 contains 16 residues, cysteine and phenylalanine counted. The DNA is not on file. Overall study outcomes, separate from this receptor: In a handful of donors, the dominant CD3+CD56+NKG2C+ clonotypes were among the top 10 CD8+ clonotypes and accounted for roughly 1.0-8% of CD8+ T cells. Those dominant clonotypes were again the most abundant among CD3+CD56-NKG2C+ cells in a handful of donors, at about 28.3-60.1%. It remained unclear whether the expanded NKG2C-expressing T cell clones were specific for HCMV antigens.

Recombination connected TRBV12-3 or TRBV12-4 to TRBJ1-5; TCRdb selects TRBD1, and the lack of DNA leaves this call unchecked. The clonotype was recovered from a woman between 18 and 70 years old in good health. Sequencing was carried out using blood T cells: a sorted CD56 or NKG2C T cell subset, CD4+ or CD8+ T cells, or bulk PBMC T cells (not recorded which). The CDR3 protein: CASSLWDRDSNQPQHF.